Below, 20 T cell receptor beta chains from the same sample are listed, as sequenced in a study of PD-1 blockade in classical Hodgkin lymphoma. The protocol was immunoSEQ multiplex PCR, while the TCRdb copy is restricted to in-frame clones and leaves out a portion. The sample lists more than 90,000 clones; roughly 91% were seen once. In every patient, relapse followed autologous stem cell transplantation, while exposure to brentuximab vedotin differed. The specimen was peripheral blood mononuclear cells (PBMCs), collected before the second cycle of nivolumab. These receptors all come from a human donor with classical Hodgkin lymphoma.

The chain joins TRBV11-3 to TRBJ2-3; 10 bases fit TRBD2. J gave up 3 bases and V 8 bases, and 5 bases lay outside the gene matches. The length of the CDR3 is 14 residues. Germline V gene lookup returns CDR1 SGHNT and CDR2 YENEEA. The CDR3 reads CASGSGGATDTQYF. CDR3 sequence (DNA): TGTGCCAGCGGAAGCGGGGGGGCTACAGATACGCAGTATTTT.

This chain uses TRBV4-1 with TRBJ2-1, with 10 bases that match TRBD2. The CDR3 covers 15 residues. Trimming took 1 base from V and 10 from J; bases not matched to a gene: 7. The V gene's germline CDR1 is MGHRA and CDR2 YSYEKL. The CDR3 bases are TGCGCCAGCAGCCAAGTACTAGCGGGGCGGGAGGAGCAGTTCTTC. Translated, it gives CASSQVLAGREEQFF.

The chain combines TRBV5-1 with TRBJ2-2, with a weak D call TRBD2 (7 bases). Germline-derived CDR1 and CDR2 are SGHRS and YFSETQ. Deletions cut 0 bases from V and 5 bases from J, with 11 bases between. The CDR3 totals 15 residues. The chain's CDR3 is CASSLAGGATGELFF. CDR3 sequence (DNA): TGCGCCAGCAGCTTGGCGGGGGGCGCGACCGGGGAGCTGTTTTTT.

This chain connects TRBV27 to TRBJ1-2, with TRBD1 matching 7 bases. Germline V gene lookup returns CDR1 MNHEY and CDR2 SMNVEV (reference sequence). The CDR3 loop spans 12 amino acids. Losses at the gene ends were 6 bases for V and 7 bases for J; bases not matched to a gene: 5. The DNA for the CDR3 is TGTGCCAGCAGAGACAGGGCTAGTGGCTACACCTTC. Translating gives CASRDRASGYTF.

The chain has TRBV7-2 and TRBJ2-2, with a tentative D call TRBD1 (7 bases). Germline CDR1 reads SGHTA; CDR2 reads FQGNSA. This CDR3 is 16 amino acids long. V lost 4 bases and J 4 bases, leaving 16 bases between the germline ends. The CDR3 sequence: CASSSRGVTGTGELFF. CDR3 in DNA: TGTGCCAGCAGCTCCAGGGGGGTTACGGGCACCGGGGAGCTGTTTTTT.

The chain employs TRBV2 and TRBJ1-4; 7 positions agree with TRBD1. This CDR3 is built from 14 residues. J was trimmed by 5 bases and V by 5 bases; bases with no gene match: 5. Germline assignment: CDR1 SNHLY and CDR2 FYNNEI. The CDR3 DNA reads TGTGCCAGCAGTCTGACAGGGATAAATGAAAAACTGTTTTTT. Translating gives CASSLTGINEKLFF.

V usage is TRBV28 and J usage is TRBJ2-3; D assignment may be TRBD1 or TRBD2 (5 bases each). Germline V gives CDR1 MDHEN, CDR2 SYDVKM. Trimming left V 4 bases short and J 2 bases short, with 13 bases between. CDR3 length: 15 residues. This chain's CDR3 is CASSSSGTYTDTQYF. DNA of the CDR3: TGTGCCAGCAGTTCCTCCGGGACCTACACAGATACGCAGTATTTT.

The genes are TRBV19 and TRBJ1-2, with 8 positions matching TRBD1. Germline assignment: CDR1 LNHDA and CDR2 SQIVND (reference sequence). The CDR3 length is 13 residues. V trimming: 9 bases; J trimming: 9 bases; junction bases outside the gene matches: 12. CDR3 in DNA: TGTGCCAGCCAGGACAGGGCGGTTCAAAGCTACACCTTC. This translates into CASQDRAVQSYTF. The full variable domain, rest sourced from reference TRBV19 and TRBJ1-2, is DGGITQSPKYLFRKEGQNVTLSCEQNLNHDAMYWYRQDPGQGLRLIYYSQIVNDFQKGDIAEGYSVSREKKESFPLTVTSAQKNPTAFYLCASQDRAVQSYTFGSGTRLTVV.

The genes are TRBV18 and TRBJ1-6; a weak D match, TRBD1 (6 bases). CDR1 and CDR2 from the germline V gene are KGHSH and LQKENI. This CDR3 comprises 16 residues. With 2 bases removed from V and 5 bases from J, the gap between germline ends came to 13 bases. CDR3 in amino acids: CASSPLSQGNNSPLHF. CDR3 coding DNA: TGTGCCAGCTCACCATTATCTCAGGGGAATAATTCACCCCTCCACTTT.

The CDR3 DNA reads as TGTGCCAGCAGTGCCCATGGGGCGGTCGAGCAGTACTTC. It specifies CASSAHGAVEQYF. The chain couples TRBV2 to TRBJ2-7; D perhaps matches TRBD1 (5 bases). V was shortened by 4 bases and J by 6 bases, with 13 bases between the two germline ends. CDR1 and CDR2 from the germline V gene are SNHLY and FYNNEI. CDR3 length: 13 amino acids.

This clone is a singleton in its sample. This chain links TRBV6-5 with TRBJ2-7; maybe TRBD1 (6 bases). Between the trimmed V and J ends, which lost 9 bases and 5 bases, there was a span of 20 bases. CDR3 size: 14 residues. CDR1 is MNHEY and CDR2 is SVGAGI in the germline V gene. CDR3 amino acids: CASHRNRAANEQYF. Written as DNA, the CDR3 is TGTGCCAGTCACAGGAACAGGGCGGCGAACGAGCAGTACTTC.

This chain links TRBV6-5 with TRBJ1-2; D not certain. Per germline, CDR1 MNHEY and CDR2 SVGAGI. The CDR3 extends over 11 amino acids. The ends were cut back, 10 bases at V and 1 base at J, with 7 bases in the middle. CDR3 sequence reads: CATRINYGYTF. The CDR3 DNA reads TGTGCCACTAGGATTAACTATGGCTACACCTTC.

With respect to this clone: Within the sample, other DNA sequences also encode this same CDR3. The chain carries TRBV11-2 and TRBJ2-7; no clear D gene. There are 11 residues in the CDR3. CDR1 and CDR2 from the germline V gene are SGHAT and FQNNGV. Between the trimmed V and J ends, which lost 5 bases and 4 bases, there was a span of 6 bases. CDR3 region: CASSPSYEQYF. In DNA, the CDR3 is TGTGCCAGCAGCCCCTCTTACGAGCAGTACTTC. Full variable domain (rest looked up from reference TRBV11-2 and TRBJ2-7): EAGVAQSPRYKIIEKRQSVAFWCNPISGHATLYWYQQILGQGPKLLIQFQNNGVVDDSQLPKDRFSAERLKGVDSTLKIQPAKLEDSAVYLCASSPSYEQYFGPGTRLTVT.

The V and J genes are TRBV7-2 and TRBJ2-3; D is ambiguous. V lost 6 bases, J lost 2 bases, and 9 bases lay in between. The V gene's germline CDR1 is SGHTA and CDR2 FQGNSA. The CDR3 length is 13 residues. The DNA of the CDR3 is TGTGCCAGCAGTATCCTATACACAGATACGCAGTATTTT. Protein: CASSILYTDTQYF. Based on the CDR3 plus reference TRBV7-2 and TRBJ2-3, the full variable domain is GAGVSQSPSNKVTEKGKDVELRCDPISGHTALYWYRQSLGQGLEFLIYFQGNSAPDKSGLPSDRFSAERTGGSVSTLTIQRTQQEDSAVYLCASSILYTDTQYFGPGTRLTVL.

The CDR3 sequence: CASNAGTVNTDTQYF. CDR3 DNA: TGTGCCAGCAATGCCGGGACGGTGAACACAGATACGCAGTATTTT. The chain combines TRBV6-1 with TRBJ2-3; D may correspond to TRBD1 or TRBD2 (5 bases each). Germline CDR1 reads MNHNS; CDR2 reads SASEGT. V was shortened by 7 bases and J by 2 bases, with 16 bases between the two germline ends. The CDR3 totals 15 residues.

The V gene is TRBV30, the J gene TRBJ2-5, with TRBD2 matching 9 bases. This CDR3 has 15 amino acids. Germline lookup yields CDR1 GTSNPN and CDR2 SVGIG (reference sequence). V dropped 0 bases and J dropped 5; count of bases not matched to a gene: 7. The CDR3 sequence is CAWSVIGLASETQYF. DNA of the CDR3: TGTGCCTGGAGTGTAATTGGACTAGCGTCTGAGACCCAGTACTTC.

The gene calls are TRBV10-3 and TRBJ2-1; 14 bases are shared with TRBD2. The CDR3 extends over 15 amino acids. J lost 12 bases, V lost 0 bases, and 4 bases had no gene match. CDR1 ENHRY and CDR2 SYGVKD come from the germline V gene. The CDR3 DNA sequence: TGTGCCATCAGTGAGTCCGGGACTAGCGGGGGTCGGCAGTTCTTC. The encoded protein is CAISESGTSGGRQFF.

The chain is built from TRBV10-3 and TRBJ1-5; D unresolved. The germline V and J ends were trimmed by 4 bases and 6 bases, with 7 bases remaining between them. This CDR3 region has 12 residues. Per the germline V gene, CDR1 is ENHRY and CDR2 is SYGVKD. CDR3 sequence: CAISVEGQPQHF. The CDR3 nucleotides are TGTGCCATCAGTGTGGAAGGTCAGCCCCAGCATTTT.

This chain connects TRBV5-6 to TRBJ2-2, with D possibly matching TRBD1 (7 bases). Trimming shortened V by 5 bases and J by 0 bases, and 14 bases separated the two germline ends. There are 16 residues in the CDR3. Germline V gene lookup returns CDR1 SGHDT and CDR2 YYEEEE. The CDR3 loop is CASSYGGQTNTGELFF. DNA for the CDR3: TGTGCCAGCAGTTACGGGGGACAGACGAACACCGGGGAGCTGTTTTTT.

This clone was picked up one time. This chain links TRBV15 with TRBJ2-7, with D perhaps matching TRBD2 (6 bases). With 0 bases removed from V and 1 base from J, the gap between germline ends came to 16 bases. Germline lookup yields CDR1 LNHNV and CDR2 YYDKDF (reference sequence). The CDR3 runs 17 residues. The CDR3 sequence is CATSRDSAGGWSYEQYF. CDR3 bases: TGTGCCACCAGCAGAGATTCAGCTGGGGGGTGGTCCTACGAGCAGTACTTC.